The sequence of this TCR beta chain was determined in a study of CD8 T cells in Susac syndrome. This CDR3 spans 14 amino acids. Germline V gene lookup returns CDR1 SEHNR and CDR2 FQNEAQ (reference sequence). V was trimmed by 4 bases and J by 7 bases, leaving 11 bases between them. From blood CD8+ and CD4+ T cells, TCR beta sequences were generated. TEMRA cells were FACS-enriched, with CD8+ and CD4+ T cells isolated negatively. The authors reverse transcribed roughly 0.5 to 1 ug RNA with random hexamers. Multiplex PCR with immunoSEQ amplified the TCR beta CDR3 across 54 Vbeta and 13 Jbeta. MiXCR, applied by TCRdb to the immunoSEQ multiplex PCR reads, yields one record per CDR3 protein. Of about 180,000 distinct CDR3 sequences in the sample, 85% to 95% are singletons; the top ten hold less than 0.2%.

Sequenced input: CD8+ T cells from PBMCs. This clonotype was sampled from a human donor with multiple sclerosis. The J gene is TRBJ1-6, the V gene TRBV7-9, with D unclear. For the CDR3, the DNA is TGTGCCAGCAGCTCCTGGGAGGAGAATTCACCCCTCCACTTT. Encoded protein: CASSSWEENSPLHF. Looking up the rest from reference TRBV7-9 and TRBJ1-6 gives the full variable domain: DTGVSQNPRHKITKRGQNVTFRCDPISEHNRLYWYRQTLGQGPEFLTYFQNEAQLEKSRLLSDRFSAERPKGSFSTLEIQRTEQGDSAMYLCASSSWEENSPLHFGNGTRLTVT.